One sample yielded the 30 T cell receptor beta chains listed below, sequenced in a study of T cells in localized non-small cell lung cancer (TCRdb year 2020). Library preparation employed the immunoSEQ multiplex PCR assay. TCRdb provides this immuneACCESS table in a form limited to in-frame rearrangements. Some clones are lacking; in checked studies, under half of them reflect an unresolved V gene, and why the rest are absent is not known. The sample yields under 55,000 clones; over 70% were counted once. The ten largest clones take up roughly 4% of the sample. The specimen comprised PBMCs, sampled before any cancer treatment. Receptor source: a woman aged 35-75 years with stage II lung adenocarcinoma.

The gene calls are TRBV7-6 and TRBJ1-5; D might be TRBD1 (5 bases). The CDR3 is 16 residues long. Germline CDR1 SGHVS, CDR2 FNYEAQ. Trimming left V 5 bases short and J 3 bases short, with 17 bases between. CDR3 DNA: TGTGCCAGCAGCCCCCTAGTAGGGGAACCCAATCAGCCCCAGCATTTT. It specifies CASSPLVGEPNQPQHF.

The chain recombines TRBV5-4 with TRBJ2-7; 7 positions match TRBD1. The CDR3 runs 14 residues. Germline trimming cut 2 bases from V and 5 bases from J; bases unmatched to any gene: 7. Germline V gene lookup returns CDR1 SGHNT and CDR2 YYREEE (reference sequence). The CDR3 sequence is CASSLWMTGNEQYF. CDR3 in DNA: TGTGCCAGCAGCTTATGGATGACAGGGAACGAGCAGTACTTC.

The chain uses TRBV18 and TRBJ1-1, with D unclear. Trimming removed 2 bases from V and 1 base from J, with 5 bases in between. This CDR3 is 13 amino acids long. The germline V gene has CDR1 KGHSH and CDR2 LQKENI. In DNA form, the CDR3 reads TGTGCCAGCTCACCAGACCAGAACACTGAAGCTTTCTTT. It translates to CASSPDQNTEAFF.

The chain recombines TRBV30 with TRBJ1-1; the D is unclear. This CDR3 contains 14 residues. CDR1 GTSNPN and CDR2 SVGIG come from the germline V gene (reference sequence). Trimming stripped 0 bases from V and 2 bases from J, with 10 bases between. DNA of the CDR3: TGTGCCTGGAGTGTTGGTACAGCAAACACTGAAGCTTTCTTT. This encodes CAWSVGTANTEAFF. The full variable domain, with the rest looked up from reference TRBV30 and TRBJ1-1, is SQTIHQWPATLVQPVGSPLSLECTVEGTSNPNLYWYRQAAGRGLQLLFYSVGIGQISSEVPQNLSASRPQDRQFILSSKKLLLSDSGFYLCAWSVGTANTEAFFGQGTRLTVV.

The V and J genes are TRBV28 and TRBJ2-7, with a possible D match to TRBD1 (5 bases). Trimming removed 3 bases at V and 2 bases at J, with 8 bases between. The germline gives CDR1 MDHEN, CDR2 SYDVKM. The CDR3 spans 13 residues. The DNA for the CDR3 is TGTGCCAGCAGTTTCGGCAGGGCCTACGAGCAGTACTTC. It translates to CASSFGRAYEQYF.

This chain links TRBV7-9 with TRBJ1-1; perhaps TRBD1 as D (6 bases). Trimming took off 5 bases at V and 1 base at J, with 14 bases between the two ends. This CDR3 contains 15 residues. Germline-derived CDR1 and CDR2 are SEHNR and FQNEAQ (reference sequence). CDR3 bases: TGTGCCAGCAGCCCCCCGGGGGGCGCGAACACTGAAGCTTTCTTT. It yields the protein CASSPPGGANTEAFF.

V is TRBV29-1 and J is TRBJ2-5; 9 bases line up with TRBD1. The germline gives CDR1 SQVTM, CDR2 ANQGSEA. CDR3 length equals 14 residues. The junction had 3 bases not matched to a gene; V was cut back by 3 bases and J by 1 base. In DNA form, the CDR3 reads TGCAGCGTTGATGGGGACAGGGCCCAAGAGACCCAGTACTTC. As protein: CSVDGDRAQETQYF.

This clone turned up a few times. The rearrangement uses TRBV7-9 and TRBJ2-7; D is possibly TRBD2 (6 bases). V lost 4 bases and J lost 3, with 10 bases in between. Germline V lookup: CDR1 SEHNR, CDR2 FQNEAQ (reference sequence). The CDR3 runs 13 residues. The DNA of the CDR3 is TGTGCCAGCAGCTCCGGGAGAATCTACGAGCAGTACTTC. It specifies CASSSGRIYEQYF.

This clone has only one observation. This chain links TRBV6-6 with TRBJ1-4; TRBD1 matches 10 bases. Losses at the gene ends were 8 bases for V and 5 bases for J; bases not matched to a gene: 2. CDR1 and CDR2 (germline): MNHNY, SVGAGI (reference sequence). This CDR3 has 13 amino acids. The CDR3 bases are TGTGCCAGCGGGGACAGGGGAAATGAAAAACTGTTTTTT. Translation: CASGDRGNEKLFF.

V and J are TRBV18 and TRBJ2-2; D possibly corresponds to TRBD2 (5 bases). The germline V gene encodes CDR1 KGHSH and CDR2 LQKENI. Trimming stripped 0 bases from V and 6 bases from J, with 8 bases between. This CDR3 has 14 amino acids. CDR3 sequence: CASSPPAGPGELFF. DNA of the CDR3: TGTGCCAGCTCACCACCGGCGGGTCCCGGGGAGCTGTTTTTT.

The chain uses TRBV7-9 and TRBJ1-4; no firm D call. This CDR3 has 14 amino acids. Trimming removed 3 bases at V and 6 bases at J, with 11 bases between. CDR1 and CDR2 (germline): SEHNR, FQNEAQ (reference sequence). For the CDR3, the DNA is TGTGCCAGCAGCTTGGCCAGCGCCTATGAAAAACTGTTTTTT. Protein product: CASSLASAYEKLFF.

The chain is built from TRBV5-1 and TRBJ2-2, with D perhaps assigned TRBD1 or TRBD2 (5 bases each). Trimming took 4 bases from V and 3 from J, leaving 13 bases between them. The CDR3 contains 15 residues. CDR1 SGHRS and CDR2 YFSETQ come from the germline V gene. CDR3 in amino acids: CASSRTGTYTGELFF. The CDR3 DNA is TGCGCCAGCAGCCGGACCGGGACCTACACCGGGGAGCTGTTTTTT.

The J gene is TRBJ1-2, the V gene TRBV28; 9 bases are a match to TRBD1. The CDR3 sequence is 13 residues long. Germline CDR1 MDHEN, CDR2 SYDVKM. Trimming cost V 9 bases and J 10 bases; bases outside gene matches: 12. The CDR3 loop reads CASDLGTGLDYTF. The CDR3 bases are TGTGCCAGTGACCTGGGGACAGGGCTTGACTACACCTTC.

The V and J genes are TRBV18 and TRBJ2-3; D is uncertain. Germline assignment: CDR1 KGHSH and CDR2 LQKENI. The CDR3 spans 14 residues. The V and J ends lost 0 bases and 5 bases respectively, with 9 bases between them. The CDR3 loop reads CASSPPVGRDTQYF. CDR3 coding DNA: TGTGCCAGCTCACCACCGGTAGGTCGAGATACGCAGTATTTT. The complete variable domain, with remaining parts taken from reference TRBV18 and TRBJ2-3, reads NAGVMQNPRHLVRRRGQEARLRCSPMKGHSHVYWYRQLPEEGLKFMVYLQKENIIDESGMPKERFSAEFPKEGPSILRIQQVVRGDSAAYFCASSPPVGRDTQYFGPGTRLTVL.

This clone was observed a few times. This chain joins TRBV4-3 and TRBJ2-4; 8 positions agree with TRBD2. V lost 0 bases, J lost 1 base, and 17 bases stayed unmatched. This CDR3 is built from 21 residues. Germline lookup yields CDR1 LGHNA and CDR2 YSLEER. The CDR3 DNA follows: TGCGCCAGCAGCCAAGACGTGAAGGGGACTAGTGCTGGGGCGGCCAAAAACATTCAGTACTTC. Amino acid sequence: CASSQDVKGTSAGAAKNIQYF.

The CDR3: CASSLKGGSTDTQYF. The CDR3 coding sequence is TGTGCCAGCAGCTTAAAAGGGGGAAGCACAGATACGCAGTATTTT. The chain combines TRBV11-2 with TRBJ2-3; the D gene is possibly TRBD1 (6 bases). Per germline, CDR1 SGHAT and CDR2 FQNNGV. The CDR3 consists of 15 residues. Between the trimmed V and J ends, which lost 2 bases and 0 bases, there was a span of 9 bases.

This clone was found once. This rearrangement joins TRBV2 to TRBJ1-1; D perhaps matches TRBD1 (5 bases). The CDR3 consists of 14 residues. In germline, CDR1 is SNHLY, CDR2 FYNNEI. V shed 8 bases and J shed 5 bases, with 18 bases lying between them. The CDR3 DNA reads as TGTGCCAGCGGAGGGTTGGGGGTTAGGACTGAAGCTTTCTTT. It yields the protein CASGGLGVRTEAFF.

J is TRBJ2-1 and V is TRBV7-8; 8 bases align to TRBD1. V was pared by 0 bases and J by 6 bases, with 13 bases of the junction left unmatched. The CDR3 runs 18 residues. Germline CDR1 and CDR2: SGHVS and FQNEAQ. DNA of the CDR3: TGTGCCAGCAGCTTAGCCACATATGCAGGGGGCGCAATCAATGAGCAGTTCTTC. Its protein is CASSLATYAGGAINEQFF.

The chain links TRBV6-4 to TRBJ2-5, with D possibly being TRBD2 (7 bases). From germline, CDR1 is MRHNA and CDR2 SNTAGT. The CDR3 sequence is 15 residues long. V dropped 3 bases and J dropped 4 bases, with 15 bases sitting between them. The DNA for the CDR3 is TGTGCCAGCAGTGAGAAGGGGGGGGCCGCAGAGACCCAGTACTTC. It specifies CASSEKGGAAETQYF.

The chain carries TRBV7-2 and TRBJ1-4; 7 nucleotides agree with TRBD1. The CDR3 totals 14 residues. Germline V gene lookup returns CDR1 SGHTA and CDR2 FQGNSA. The V gene end was trimmed by 5 bases and the J gene end by 7 bases; junction bases not matched to a gene: 7. The CDR3, as DNA: TGTGCCAGCAGCCCTGGGACAGAATCTGAAAAACTGTTTTTT. Translated: CASSPGTESEKLFF.

This clone is deemed medium-sized (0.01 to 0.1%). The V gene is TRBV5-1, the J gene TRBJ1-1; 8 bases agree with TRBD1. The germline V gene has CDR1 SGHRS and CDR2 YFSETQ. The CDR3 has 14 residues. V shed 4 bases, J shed 1 base, and the junction held 3 bases outside the gene matches. Written as DNA, the CDR3 is TGCGCCAGCAGCCAGGGGGCTTGGAACACTGAAGCTTTCTTT. The encoded protein is CASSQGAWNTEAFF.

CDR3 protein: CASRTSGDLQETQYF. The CDR3 DNA follows: TGTGCCAGTAGGACTAGCGGGGACCTCCAAGAGACCCAGTACTTC. The chain joins TRBV19 to TRBJ2-5, with TRBD2 identical over 11 bases. This CDR3 contains 15 residues. Germline V lookup: CDR1 LNHDA, CDR2 SQIVND (reference sequence). J lost 1 base, V lost 6 bases, and 4 bases had no gene match.

The CDR3 DNA is TGTGCCAGCAGCTCTGTAGGGGGGTCGGGCAATGAGCAGTTCTTC. Translating gives CASSSVGGSGNEQFF. The rearrangement links TRBV7-9 to TRBJ2-1; D could derive from TRBD1 or TRBD2 (6 bases each). This CDR3 is 15 amino acids long. Per germline, CDR1 SEHNR and CDR2 FQNEAQ (reference sequence). Trimming stripped 4 bases from V and 6 bases from J, with 16 bases between.

The chain couples TRBV28 to TRBJ2-5, with D possibly matching TRBD1 (6 bases). CDR3 length equals 15 residues. V shed 7 bases and J shed 7 bases, with 22 bases lying between them. Germline V gives CDR1 MDHEN, CDR2 SYDVKM. This chain's CDR3 is CASTTTGTPWGTQYF. Written as DNA, the CDR3 is TGTGCCAGCACCACTACAGGGACACCGTGGGGGACCCAGTACTTC.

This rearrangement joins TRBV28 to TRBJ1-1; the D gene is possibly TRBD1 (5 bases). With 3 bases removed from V and 3 bases from J, the gap between germline ends came to 23 bases. CDR3 length equals 18 residues. Germline V gene data show CDR1 as MDHEN and CDR2 as SYDVKM. CDR3: CASSFLRGSGRLDTEAFF. CDR3 DNA sequence: TGTGCCAGCAGTTTTCTTCGTGGGTCGGGGCGCCTGGACACTGAAGCTTTCTTT.

The chain recombines TRBV4-1 with TRBJ1-3; D is possibly TRBD1 (5 bases). Trimming removed 0 bases from V and 2 bases from J, with 8 bases in between. The CDR3 has 15 amino acids. Per germline, CDR1 MGHRA and CDR2 YSYEKL. CDR3 residues: CASSQDRAAGNTIYF. The CDR3, as DNA: TGCGCCAGCAGCCAAGACAGGGCCGCTGGAAACACCATATATTTT.

This clone showed up just once. This chain links TRBV5-8 with TRBJ1-2, with 12 bases that match TRBD1. Germline V CDR1 and CDR2: SGHTS, YDEGEE. V shed 4 bases and J 2 bases; nucleotides not matched to a gene: 3. The CDR3 has 15 residues. The CDR3: CASSPGQGANYGYTF. CDR3 bases: TGTGCCAGCAGCCCGGGACAGGGGGCGAACTATGGCTACACCTTC.

This clone was detected many times. At one end the junction does not follow the germline gene, possibly because of a read error. V and J are TRBV6-5 and TRBJ1-2; D call uncertain. CDR1 is MNHEY, CDR2 SVGAGI, per germline. The CDR3 sequence is 16 residues long. The CDR3 spells CASTYSPATSPYGYTF. CDR3 DNA sequence: TGTGCCAGCACTTACTCACCAGCGACCTCGCCGTATGGCTACACCTTC.

The J gene is TRBJ1-4, the V gene TRBV4-1; D is unresolved. Trimming removed 4 bases from V and 8 bases from J, with 20 bases in between. This CDR3 spans 16 amino acids. Germline CDR1 reads MGHRA; CDR2 reads YSYEKL. In DNA form, the CDR3 reads TGCGCCAGCAGCCCCAGGAGGGATCGGGAAGAGGAAAAACTGTTTTTT. Protein: CASSPRRDREEEKLFF.

Turning to this clone: A junction end diverges from the germline sequence, so it may reflect a read error. The rearrangement links TRBV6-5 to TRBJ1-1; D remains ambiguous. Germline assignment: CDR1 MNHEY and CDR2 SVGAGI. CDR3 length: 12 residues. The CDR3 DNA is TGTGCCATCAGTCTTACCGGCACTGAAGCTTTCTTT. It specifies CAISLTGTEAFF.